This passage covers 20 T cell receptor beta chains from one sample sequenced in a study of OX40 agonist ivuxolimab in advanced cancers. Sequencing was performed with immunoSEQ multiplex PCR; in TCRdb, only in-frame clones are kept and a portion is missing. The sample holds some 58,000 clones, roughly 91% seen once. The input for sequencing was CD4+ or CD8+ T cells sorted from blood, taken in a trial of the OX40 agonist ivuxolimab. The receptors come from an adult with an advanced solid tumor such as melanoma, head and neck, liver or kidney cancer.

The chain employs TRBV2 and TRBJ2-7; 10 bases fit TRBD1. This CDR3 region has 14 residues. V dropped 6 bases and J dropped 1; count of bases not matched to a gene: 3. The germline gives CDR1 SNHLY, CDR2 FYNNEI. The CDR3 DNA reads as TGTGCCAGCAGAGGACAGGGGGTGTCCTACGAGCAGTACTTC. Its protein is CASRGQGVSYEQYF.

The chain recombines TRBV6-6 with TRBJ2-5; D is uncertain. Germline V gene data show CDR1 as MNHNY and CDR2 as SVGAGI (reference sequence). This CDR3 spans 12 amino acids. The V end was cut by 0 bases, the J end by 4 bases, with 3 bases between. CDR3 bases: TGTGCCAGCAGTTACTCGGTAGAGACCCAGTACTTC. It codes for CASSYSVETQYF.

The CDR3 reads CASKLTGKRNQPQHF. CDR3 in DNA: TGTGCCAGCAAACTGACAGGGAAGCGGAATCAGCCCCAGCATTTT. The chain carries TRBV6-5 and TRBJ1-5; 7 bases match TRBD1. The CDR3 consists of 15 residues. Trimming at V came to 7 bases and at J to 4 bases, leaving 10 bases not matched to a gene. Germline loops: CDR1 MNHEY, CDR2 SVGAGI.

CDR3 protein: CASSPGPNETSYSNQPQHF. In nucleotides, the CDR3 is TGCGCCAGCAGCCCAGGACCTAACGAAACCTCTTATAGCAATCAGCCCCAGCATTTT. This chain uses TRBV4-3 with TRBJ1-5; D gene ambiguous. CDR1 and CDR2 (germline): LGHNA, YSLEER. The V end was cut by 4 bases, the J end by 0 bases, with 22 bases between. This CDR3 region has 19 residues.

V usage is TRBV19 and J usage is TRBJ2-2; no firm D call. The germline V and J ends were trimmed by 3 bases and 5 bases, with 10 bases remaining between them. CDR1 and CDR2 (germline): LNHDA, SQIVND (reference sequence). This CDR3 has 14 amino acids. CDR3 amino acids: CASSIRRATGELFF. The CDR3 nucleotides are TGTGCCAGTAGTATTAGGCGAGCTACCGGGGAGCTGTTTTTT. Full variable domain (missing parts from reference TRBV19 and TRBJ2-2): DGGITQSPKYLFRKEGQNVTLSCEQNLNHDAMYWYRQDPGQGLRLIYYSQIVNDFQKGDIAEGYSVSREKKESFPLTVTSAQKNPTAFYLCASSIRRATGELFFGEGSRLTVL.

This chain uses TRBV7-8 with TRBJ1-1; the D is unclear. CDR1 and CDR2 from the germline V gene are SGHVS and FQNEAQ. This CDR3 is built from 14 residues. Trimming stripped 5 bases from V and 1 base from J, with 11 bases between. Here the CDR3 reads CASSGSTQNTEAFF. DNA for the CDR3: TGTGCCAGCAGCGGTTCTACCCAGAACACTGAAGCTTTCTTT.

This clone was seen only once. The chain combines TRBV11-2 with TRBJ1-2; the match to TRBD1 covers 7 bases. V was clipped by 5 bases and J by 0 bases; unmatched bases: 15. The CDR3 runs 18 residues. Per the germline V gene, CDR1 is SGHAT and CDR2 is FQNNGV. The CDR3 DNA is TGTGCCAGCAGCCGATATAAGGTCGGGCAGGGGGCTAACTATGGCTACACCTTC. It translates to CASSRYKVGQGANYGYTF.

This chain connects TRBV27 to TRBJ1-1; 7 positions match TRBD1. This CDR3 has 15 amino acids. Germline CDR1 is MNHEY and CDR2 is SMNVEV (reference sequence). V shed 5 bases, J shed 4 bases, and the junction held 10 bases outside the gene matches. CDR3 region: CASSTDRVGGTEAFF. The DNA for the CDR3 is TGTGCCAGCAGTACCGACAGGGTGGGAGGCACTGAAGCTTTCTTT.

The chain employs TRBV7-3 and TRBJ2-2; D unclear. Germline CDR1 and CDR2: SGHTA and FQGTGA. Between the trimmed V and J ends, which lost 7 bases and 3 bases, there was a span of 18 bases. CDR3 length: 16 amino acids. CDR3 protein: CASTTPRRSYTGELFF. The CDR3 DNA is TGTGCCAGCACGACTCCGCGGCGGAGTTACACCGGGGAGCTGTTTTTT.

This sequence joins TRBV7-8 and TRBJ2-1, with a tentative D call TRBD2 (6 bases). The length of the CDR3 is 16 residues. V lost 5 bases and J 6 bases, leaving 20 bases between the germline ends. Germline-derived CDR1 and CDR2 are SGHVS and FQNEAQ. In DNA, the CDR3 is TGTGCCAGCAGCCCCCCGGGTCCATCGGGGGTCAATGAGCAGTTCTTC. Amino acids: CASSPPGPSGVNEQFF. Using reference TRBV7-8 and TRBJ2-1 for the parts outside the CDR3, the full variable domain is GAGVSQSPRYKVAKRGQDVALRCDPISGHVSLFWYQQALGQGPEFLTYFQNEAQLDKSGLPSDRFFAERPEGSVSTLKIQRTQQEDSAVYLCASSPPGPSGVNEQFFGPGTRLTVL.

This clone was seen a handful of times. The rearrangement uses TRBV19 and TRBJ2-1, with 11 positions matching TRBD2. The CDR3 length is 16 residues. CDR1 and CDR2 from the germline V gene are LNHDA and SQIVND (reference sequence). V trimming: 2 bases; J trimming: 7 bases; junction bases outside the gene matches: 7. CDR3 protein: CASSIQLAGGRNEQFF. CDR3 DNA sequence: TGTGCCAGTAGTATACAGCTAGCGGGAGGTCGAAATGAGCAGTTCTTC.

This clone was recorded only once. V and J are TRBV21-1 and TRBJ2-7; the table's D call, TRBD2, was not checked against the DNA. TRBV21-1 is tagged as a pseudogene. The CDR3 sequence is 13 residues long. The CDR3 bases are TGTGCCAGCACTAGTCCACCCCACTACGAGCAGTACTTC. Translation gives CASTSPPHYEQYF.

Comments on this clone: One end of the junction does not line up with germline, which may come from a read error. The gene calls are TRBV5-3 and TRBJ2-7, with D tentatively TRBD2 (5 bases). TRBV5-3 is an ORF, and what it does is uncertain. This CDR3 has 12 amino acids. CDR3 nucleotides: TGTGCCAGCAGCTCCGGACTCCACGAGCAGTACTTC. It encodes CASSSGLHEQYF.

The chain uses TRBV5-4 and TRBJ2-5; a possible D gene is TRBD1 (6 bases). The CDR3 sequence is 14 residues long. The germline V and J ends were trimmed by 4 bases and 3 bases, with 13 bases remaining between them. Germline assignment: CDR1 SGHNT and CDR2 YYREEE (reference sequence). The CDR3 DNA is TGTGCCAGCAGCGCCCTACAGGGTGAAGAGACCCAGTACTTC. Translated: CASSALQGEETQYF.

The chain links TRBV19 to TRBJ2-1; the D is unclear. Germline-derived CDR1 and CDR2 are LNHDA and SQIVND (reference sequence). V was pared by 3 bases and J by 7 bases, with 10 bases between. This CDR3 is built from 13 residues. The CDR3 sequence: CASSISRLNEQFF. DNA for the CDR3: TGTGCCAGTAGTATTAGTAGATTGAATGAGCAGTTCTTC.

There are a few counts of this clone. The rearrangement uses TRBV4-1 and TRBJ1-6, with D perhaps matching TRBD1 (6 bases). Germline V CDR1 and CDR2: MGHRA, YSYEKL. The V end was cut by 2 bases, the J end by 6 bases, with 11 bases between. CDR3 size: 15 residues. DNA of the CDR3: TGCGCCAGCAGCCAACATGACAGGTTTAATTCACCCCTCCACTTT. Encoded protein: CASSQHDRFNSPLHF.

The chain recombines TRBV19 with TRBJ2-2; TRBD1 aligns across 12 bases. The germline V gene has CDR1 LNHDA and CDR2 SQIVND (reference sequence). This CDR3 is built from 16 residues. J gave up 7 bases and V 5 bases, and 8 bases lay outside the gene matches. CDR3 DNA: TGTGCCAGTAGTGGCCGGGACAGGGGGCAGGGCGGGGAGCTGTTTTTT. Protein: CASSGRDRGQGGELFF.

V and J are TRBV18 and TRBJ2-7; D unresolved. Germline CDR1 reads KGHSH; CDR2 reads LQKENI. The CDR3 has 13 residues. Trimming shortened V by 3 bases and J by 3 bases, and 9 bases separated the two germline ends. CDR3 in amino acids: CASSPREYYEQYF. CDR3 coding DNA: TGTGCCAGCTCACCTAGGGAATACTACGAGCAGTACTTC.

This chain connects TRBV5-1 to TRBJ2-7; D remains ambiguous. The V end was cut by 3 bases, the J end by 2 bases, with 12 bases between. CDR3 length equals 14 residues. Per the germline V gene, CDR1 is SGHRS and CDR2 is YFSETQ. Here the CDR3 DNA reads TGCGCCAGCAGCTATACCGGCGACACCTACGAGCAGTACTTC. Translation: CASSYTGDTYEQYF.

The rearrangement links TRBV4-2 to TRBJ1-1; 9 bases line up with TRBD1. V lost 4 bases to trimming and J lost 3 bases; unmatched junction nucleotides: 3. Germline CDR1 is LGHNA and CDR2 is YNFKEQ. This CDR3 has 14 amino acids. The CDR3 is CASSPGQGHTEAFF. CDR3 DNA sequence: TGTGCCAGCAGCCCGGGACAGGGACACACTGAAGCTTTCTTT.